The clone carrying this T cell receptor beta chain was seen ten or more times. Its antigen is not known. TCRdb reprocessed the multiplex PCR reads with MiXCR, giving one entry per CDR3 protein. This sample yields about 230,000 distinct CDR3 sequences, of which around 32% are seen a single time; 1.2% to 1.5% belongs to the top ten. The source of the sample is a study of breast tumors, draining lymph nodes, adjacent tissues. Study-level results: Tumors had less TCR diversity than lymph nodes, more than nontumor tissue.

Samples came from axillary lymph nodes draining the breast cancer. The CDR3 is 14 amino acids. V gave up 6 bases and J gave up 0 bases; unmatched junction bases: 4. Per the germline V gene, CDR1 is MNHNS and CDR2 is SASEGT. The source is a female donor with breast cancer. Some clones in this sample may be carry-over from other donors' samples. Sample: axillary lymph node tissue. This chain links TRBV6-1 with TRBJ1-2; TRBD1 agrees at 7 bases. The CDR3 loop reads CASRGQVANYGYTF. The CDR3 DNA sequence: TGTGCCAGCAGAGGACAGGTAGCTAACTATGGCTACACCTTC.